The clone carrying this TCR beta chain was seen a handful of times. These data are taken from a study of cytomegalovirus exposure and HLA in healthy donors. Study overall: Ancestry clustering placed 81% of more than 350 genotyped donors in the Caucasian-associated cluster.

PCR primers comprised 60 Vbeta and 13 Jbeta primers. This table comes from immunoSEQ multiplex PCR, and its TCRdb copy is limited to in-frame clones, with some not included. The sample has 95,000 to 100,000 clones, over 60% seen once. Sequenced: PBMCs. The source of this sequence is a female donor in good health and CMV-seronegative.

The CDR3 here is CASSLRLEPNEQFF. Written as DNA, the CDR3 is TGTGCCAGCAGCTTGCGACTAGAGCCCAATGAGCAGTTCTTC. This chain uses TRBV5-4 with TRBJ2-1; a weak D match, TRBD2 (6 bases). V was clipped by 1 base and J by 6 bases, with 11 bases between them. Germline V gene sequence: CDR1 SGHNT, CDR2 YYREEE (reference sequence). The CDR3 spans 14 residues.